This T cell receptor beta chain was profiled in a study of long-term antiretroviral therapy in people with HIV. At survey level, the immunoSEQ assay was run in its v3.0 version. Assay: immunoSEQ multiplex PCR; the TCRdb copy retains only in-frame clones and omits some. Counted here are fewer than 40,000 clones, over 70% occurring once; the ten biggest clones make up less than 9.5%. This CDR3 has 14 amino acids. The V end lost 3 bases, the J end lost 3 bases, and 12 bases lay between the germline ends. Germline loops: CDR1 LNHDA, CDR2 SQIVND (reference sequence). This TCR was sampled from a woman aged 45-65 years with HIV. Specimen: unsorted PBMCs, collected 3.1 years after starting antiretroviral therapy. V gene TRBV19 combines with J gene TRBJ2-7; a weak D match, TRBD1 (6 bases). DNA for the CDR3: TGTGCCAGTAGTATTCCAGGGGCAAACTACGAGCAGTACTTC. This sequence encodes CASSIPGANYEQYF.